One TCR beta chain is described in this entry. Original data processing: Cell counts per sample came from amplifying reference gene primers. Assay: immunoSEQ multiplex PCR; the TCRdb copy retains only in-frame clones and omits some. That table gives V, J and clone size, and the DNA gave D and trimming. Among 90,000 to 120,000 clones listed, about nine tenths were seen once. The data were obtained in a study of blood T cell repertoires in COVID-19. Study as a whole: The United States, Italy and Spain were the sources of the acute and convalescent COVID-19 samples.

Germline trimming cut 8 bases from V and 5 bases from J; bases unmatched to any gene: 11. Germline CDR1 SGHAT, CDR2 FQNNGV. The CDR3 sequence is 14 residues long. The chain is built from TRBV11-2 and TRBJ1-1; 7 nucleotides line up with TRBD1. This receptor was identified in a woman aged 25-40 years with acute or convalescent COVID-19. The material sequenced was peripheral blood. Here the CDR3 reads CASCPRGGRTEAFF. The CDR3 nucleotides read TGTGCCAGCTGTCCCCGAGGGGGCAGAACTGAAGCTTTCTTT.